The entry below gives a single T cell receptor (beta chain) sequence along with its context. The antigen remains undetermined. The PCR employed 60 Vbeta primers together with 13 Jbeta primers. Profiled with immunoSEQ multiplex PCR; TCRdb holds only in-frame clones, not every one. This table holds approximately 210,000 clones, approximately 86% found once. The data were taken from a study of cytomegalovirus exposure and HLA in healthy donors. Overall study: One earlier analysis, a look at approximately 180 million T cells, found around 110 million unique TCR beta sequences. Study findings and constraints: Later analysis associated a missense DCLRE1C variant with TCR beta V- and J-gene trimming. A later analysis found most CMV-associated TCR beta chains apparently HLA-restricted.

The V end lost 4 bases, the J end lost 6 bases, and 10 bases lay between the germline ends. CDR1 MGHRA and CDR2 YSYEKL come from the germline V gene. The CDR3 covers 13 residues. Each donor was nominally healthy when sampled (though unrecorded immune exposures were likely). This receptor was identified in a woman between 18 and 30 years old in good health and CMV-seronegative. Material for sequencing was PBMCs. The chain recombines TRBV4-1 with TRBJ1-5; D gene unclear. CDR3 loop: CASSPYRSQPQHF. The DNA for the CDR3 is TGCGCCAGCAGCCCGTATCGCAGTCAGCCCCAGCATTTT.